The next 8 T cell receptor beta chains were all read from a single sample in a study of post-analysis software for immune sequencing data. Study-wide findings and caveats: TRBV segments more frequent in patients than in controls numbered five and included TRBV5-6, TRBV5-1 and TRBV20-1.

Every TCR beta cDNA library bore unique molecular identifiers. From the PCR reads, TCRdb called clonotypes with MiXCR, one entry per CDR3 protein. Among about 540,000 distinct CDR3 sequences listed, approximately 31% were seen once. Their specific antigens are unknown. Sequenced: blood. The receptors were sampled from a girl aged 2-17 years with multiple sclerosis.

CDR3: CASFSGPAGRTDTQYF. As DNA, the CDR3 is TGTGCCAGCTTTTCCGGGCCGGCAGGGAGGACAGATACGCAGTATTTT. This chain connects TRBV5-4 to TRBJ2-3; TRBD2 might be the D (6 bases). Germline values: CDR1 SGHNT, CDR2 YYREEE (reference sequence). The CDR3 has 16 residues. The V gene lost 7 bases and the J gene lost 3 bases, with 21 bases spanning the gap. The variable domain in full, completed from reference TRBV5-4 and TRBJ2-3, reads ETGVTQSPTHLIKTRGQQVTLRCSSQSGHNTVSWYQQALGQGPQFIFQYYREEENGRGNFPPRFSGLQFPNYSSELNVNALELDDSALYLCASFSGPAGRTDTQYFGPGTRLTVL.

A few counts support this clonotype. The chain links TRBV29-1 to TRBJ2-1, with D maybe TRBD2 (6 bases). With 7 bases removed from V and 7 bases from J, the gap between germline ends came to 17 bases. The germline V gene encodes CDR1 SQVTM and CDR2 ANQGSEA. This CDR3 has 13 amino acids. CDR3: CSGGTDRGNEQFF. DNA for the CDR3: TGCAGCGGCGGGACGGACCGAGGGAATGAGCAGTTCTTC.

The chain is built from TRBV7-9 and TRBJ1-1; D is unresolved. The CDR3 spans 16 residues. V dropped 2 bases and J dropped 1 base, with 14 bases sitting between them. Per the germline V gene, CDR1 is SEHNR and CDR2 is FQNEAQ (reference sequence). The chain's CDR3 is CASSLLVGLGNTEAFF. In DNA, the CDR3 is TGTGCCAGCAGCTTACTTGTCGGCCTTGGGAACACTGAAGCTTTCTTT.

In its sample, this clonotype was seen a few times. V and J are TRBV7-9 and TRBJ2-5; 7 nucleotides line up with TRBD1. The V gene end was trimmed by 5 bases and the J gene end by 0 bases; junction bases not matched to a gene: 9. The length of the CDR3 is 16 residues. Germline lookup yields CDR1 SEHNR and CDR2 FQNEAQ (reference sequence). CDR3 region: CASSHWTTGDQETQYF. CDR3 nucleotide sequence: TGTGCCAGCAGCCACTGGACCACAGGGGACCAAGAGACCCAGTACTTC.

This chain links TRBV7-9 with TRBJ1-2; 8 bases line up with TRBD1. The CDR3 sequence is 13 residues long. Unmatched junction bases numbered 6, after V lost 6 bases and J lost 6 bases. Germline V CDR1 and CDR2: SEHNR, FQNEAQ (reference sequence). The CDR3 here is CASRLNRGDGYTF. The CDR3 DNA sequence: TGTGCCAGCAGATTGAACAGGGGGGATGGCTACACCTTC.

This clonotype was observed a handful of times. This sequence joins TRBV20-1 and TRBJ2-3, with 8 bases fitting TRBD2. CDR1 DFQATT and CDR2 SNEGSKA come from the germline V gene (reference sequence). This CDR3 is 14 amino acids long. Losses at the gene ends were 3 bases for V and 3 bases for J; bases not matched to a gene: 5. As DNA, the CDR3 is TGCAGTGCTAGCTTTCCGGGGGGGACAGATACGCAGTATTTT. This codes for CSASFPGGTDTQYF.

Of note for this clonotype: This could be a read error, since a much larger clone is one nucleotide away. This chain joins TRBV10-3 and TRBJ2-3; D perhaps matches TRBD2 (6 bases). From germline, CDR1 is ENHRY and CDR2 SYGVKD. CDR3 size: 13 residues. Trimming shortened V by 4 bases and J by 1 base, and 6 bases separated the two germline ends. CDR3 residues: CAISAGGTDTQYF. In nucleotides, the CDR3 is TGTGCCATCAGTGCGGGGGGCACAGATACGCAGTATTTT.

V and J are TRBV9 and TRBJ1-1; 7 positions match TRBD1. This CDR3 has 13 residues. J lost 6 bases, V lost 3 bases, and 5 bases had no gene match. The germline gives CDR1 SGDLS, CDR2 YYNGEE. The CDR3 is CASSGQTGAEAFF. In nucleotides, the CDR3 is TGTGCCAGCAGCGGACAAACAGGGGCTGAAGCTTTCTTT.